Below, 30 T cell receptor beta chains from the same sample are listed, as sequenced in a study of shared clonotypes between healthy human individuals. Data came from immunoSEQ multiplex PCR; TCRdb stores just in-frame clones and leaves some out. The profile shows about 2.5 million clones, 80% to 95% of them singletons. The sequenced sample consisted of naive CD4+ T cells from PBMCs. Subset indicated: CD45RA+ positively selected. The receptors were gathered from a man aged 18-30 years in good health. Some clones in this sample may be carry-over from other donors' samples.

This sequence joins TRBV7-2 and TRBJ2-2; 14 bases are shared with TRBD2. The CDR3 is made up of 16 amino acids. V lost 6 bases and J lost 6; bases outside the gene matches: 6. Germline V gene lookup returns CDR1 SGHTA and CDR2 FQGNSA. CDR3 sequence: CASRSPGLAGAGELFF. The CDR3 region has the DNA TGTGCCAGCAGATCACCGGGACTAGCGGGAGCCGGGGAGCTGTTTTTT.

The chain links TRBV28 to TRBJ2-2, with TRBD1 matching 7 bases. V trimming: 2 bases; J trimming: 2 bases; junction bases outside the gene matches: 5. This CDR3 region has 16 residues. In germline, CDR1 is MDHEN, CDR2 SYDVKM. This CDR3 is CASSLPGGSNTGELFF. DNA of the CDR3: TGTGCCAGCAGTTTACCAGGGGGATCTAACACCGGGGAGCTGTTTTTT.

The chain joins TRBV11-2 to TRBJ2-2; 8 bases match TRBD1. CDR3 length: 15 amino acids. The V gene's germline CDR1 is SGHAT and CDR2 FQNNGV. V was clipped by 2 bases and J by 5 bases; unmatched bases: 4. This CDR3 reads CASSLNTGGTGELFF. The CDR3 nucleotides read TGTGCCAGCAGCTTAAACACAGGGGGTACCGGGGAGCTGTTTTTT.

Regarding this clone: In the same sample, other DNA sequences code for this CDR3. The chain has TRBV4-2 and TRBJ1-4, with a weak D call TRBD1 (5 bases). Per the germline V gene, CDR1 is LGHNA and CDR2 is YNFKEQ. V was clipped by 1 base and J by 7 bases, with 10 bases between them. The CDR3 has 14 amino acids. CDR3 in DNA: TGTGCCAGCAGCCAAGTCCAGGGCGGTGAAAAACTGTTTTTT. Protein: CASSQVQGGEKLFF.

The rearrangement links TRBV27 to TRBJ2-6; D gene ambiguous. Trimming took off 3 bases at V and 0 bases at J, with 9 bases between the two ends. Germline values: CDR1 MNHEY, CDR2 SMNVEV (reference sequence). The CDR3 consists of 16 residues. CDR3 in DNA: TGTGCCAGCAGTTTCGGATTAAACTCTGGGGCCAACGTCCTGACTTTC. Its translation is CASSFGLNSGANVLTF.

This clone was seen just once. The V call is TRBV11-1, the J call TRBJ1-1; D gene unclear. The V and J ends lost 7 bases and 5 bases respectively, with 17 bases between them. There are 14 residues in the CDR3. In germline, CDR1 is SGHAT, CDR2 FQDESV (reference sequence). The CDR3 coding sequence is TGTGCCAGCACTCATCCGACCGTGTGGACTGAAGCTTTCTTT. Protein sequence: CASTHPTVWTEAFF.

The chain recombines TRBV9 with TRBJ2-5; D call uncertain. The V end lost 2 bases, the J end lost 2 bases, and 16 bases lay between the germline ends. The CDR3 sequence is 16 residues long. Per the germline V gene, CDR1 is SGDLS and CDR2 is YYNGEE. CDR3 sequence: CASSVFQQLEQETQYF. The DNA for the CDR3 is TGTGCCAGCAGCGTCTTTCAACAGCTGGAACAAGAGACCCAGTACTTC.

The chain recombines TRBV4-2 with TRBJ2-3; maybe TRBD2 (6 bases). V was trimmed by 0 bases and J by 4 bases, leaving 17 bases between them. The CDR3 has 17 amino acids. CDR1 and CDR2 (germline): LGHNA, YNFKEQ. The CDR3 DNA is TGTGCCAGCAGCCAAGATCCGGGGACTGTCCCGTCAGATACGCAGTATTTT. Translated: CASSQDPGTVPSDTQYF.

The chain joins TRBV29-1 to TRBJ2-7, with D maybe TRBD1 (6 bases). CDR3 length equals 12 residues. Trimming shortened V by 6 bases and J by 3 bases, and 12 bases separated the two germline ends. Germline-derived CDR1 and CDR2 are SQVTM and ANQGSEA. The CDR3 is CSVVDRNYEQYF. In nucleotides, the CDR3 is TGCAGCGTCGTGGACAGAAACTACGAGCAGTACTTC.

The chain carries TRBV2 and TRBJ2-4, with D unclear. The length of the CDR3 is 17 residues. The germline CDR1 and CDR2 sequences are SNHLY and FYNNEI. Trimming stripped 4 bases from V and 0 bases from J, with 16 bases between. CDR3 protein: CASSGRLTFLAKNIQYF. CDR3 nucleotides: TGTGCCAGCAGTGGAAGACTGACCTTTCTAGCCAAAAACATTCAGTACTTC.

As for this clone: The sample holds other DNA sequences that translate to the same CDR3. The chain has TRBV5-1 and TRBJ2-7; possible D gene TRBD1, 5 bases. Deletions cut 2 bases from V and 4 bases from J, with 16 bases between. Germline assignment: CDR1 SGHRS and CDR2 YFSETQ. The CDR3 spans 15 residues. DNA of the CDR3: TGCGCCAGCAGCTTAGGGCAGGGCGCGCGGTACGAGCAGTACTTC. Residues: CASSLGQGARYEQYF.

The chain is built from TRBV6-5 and TRBJ2-7, with 11 positions matching TRBD2. CDR3 size: 16 residues. The ends lost 2 bases at V and 0 bases at J; junction bases unmatched: 3. Per germline, CDR1 MNHEY and CDR2 SVGAGI. DNA of the CDR3: TGTGCCAGCAGTTACGTACTAGCGGGAGCCTCCTACGAGCAGTACTTC. This gives the protein CASSYVLAGASYEQYF.

This CDR3 is CASSQDPQSPSTNEKLFF. CDR3 nucleotides: TGCGCCAGCAGCCAAGATCCGCAGTCCCCTAGCACTAATGAAAAACTGTTTTTT. The chain uses TRBV4-3 and TRBJ1-4; D is unclear. Looked up from germline, CDR1 is LGHNA and CDR2 is YSLEER. Trimming took off 0 bases at V and 2 bases at J, with 16 bases between the two ends. The CDR3 totals 18 residues.

The chain uses TRBV5-1 and TRBJ2-1, with 15 bases fitting TRBD2. Losses at the gene ends were 3 bases for V and 8 bases for J; bases not matched to a gene: 12. Germline V gene sequence: CDR1 SGHRS, CDR2 YFSETQ. This CDR3 is 18 amino acids long. Here the CDR3 DNA reads TGCGCCAGCAGCTCAAGACGGACTAGCGGGAGGGCCAGCGATGAGCAGTTCTTC. It is translated as CASSSRRTSGRASDEQFF.

The chain has TRBV12-5 and TRBJ2-3; D is uncertain. The CDR3 runs to 13 residues. The V end was cut by 6 bases, the J end by 3 bases, with 10 bases between. Germline CDR1 LGHNT, CDR2 FRNRAP. The CDR3 DNA is TGTGCTAGTGGCACGGGTGGAACAGATACGCAGTATTTT. Translating gives CASGTGGTDTQYF.

V gene TRBV7-8 combines with J gene TRBJ2-7, with 7 bases fitting TRBD1. This CDR3 comprises 15 residues. V gave up 4 bases and J gave up 4 bases; unmatched junction bases: 10. CDR1 and CDR2 (germline): SGHVS, FQNEAQ. This CDR3 is CASSYSGQSNYEQYF. As DNA, the CDR3 is TGTGCCAGCAGCTATTCGGGACAGTCTAATTACGAGCAGTACTTC.

The V and J genes are TRBV6-1 and TRBJ2-3; 10 bases agree with TRBD2. Germline CDR1 MNHNS, CDR2 SASEGT. After removal of 1 base from V and 7 bases from J, the junction contained 8 bases not matched to a gene. This CDR3 is built from 16 residues. CDR3 sequence: CASSEGSLAGAHTQYF. CDR3 nucleotide sequence: TGTGCCAGCAGTGAAGGGTCTCTAGCGGGAGCACATACGCAGTATTTT.

The chain recombines TRBV28 with TRBJ1-5; D may be TRBD1 (6 bases). CDR3 length equals 15 residues. Germline CDR1 MDHEN, CDR2 SYDVKM. The ends were cut back, 4 bases at V and 4 bases at J, with 14 bases in the middle. The CDR3 region has the DNA TGTGCCAGCAGTTCCCTCACAGGGTTTAATCAGCCCCAGCATTTT. It is translated as CASSSLTGFNQPQHF.

This rearrangement joins TRBV9 to TRBJ2-2; D possibly corresponds to TRBD2 (6 bases). Trimming shortened V by 3 bases and J by 2 bases, and 11 bases separated the two germline ends. Germline V gene data show CDR1 as SGDLS and CDR2 as YYNGEE. This CDR3 contains 15 residues. The chain's CDR3 is CASSDTSPNTGELFF. Here the CDR3 DNA reads TGTGCCAGCAGCGATACTAGCCCCAACACCGGGGAGCTGTTTTTT. Full variable domain (remainder filled in from reference TRBV9 and TRBJ2-2): DSGVTQTPKHLITATGQRVTLRCSPRSGDLSVYWYQQSLDQGLQFLIQYYNGEERAKGNILERFSAQQFPDLHSELNLSSLELGDSALYFCASSDTSPNTGELFFGEGSRLTVL.

The rearrangement joins TRBV11-3 to TRBJ2-3; no reliable D call. V shed 0 bases and J shed 8 bases, with 6 bases lying between them. The CDR3 is 12 amino acids. Germline V gene lookup returns CDR1 SGHNT and CDR2 YENEEA. In nucleotides, the CDR3 is TGTGCCAGCAGCTTAGACAGCATTACGCAGTATTTT. This sequence encodes CASSLDSITQYF.

This clone was recorded a few times. The genes are TRBV29-1 and TRBJ1-4; 7 bases line up with TRBD1. CDR1 and CDR2 from the germline V gene are SQVTM and ANQGSEA. The CDR3 sequence is 14 residues long. After removal of 7 bases from V and 11 bases from J, the junction contained 16 bases not matched to a gene. The CDR3 DNA sequence: TGCAGCGCATTATCCGACAGGGACTCTATCAAACTGTTTTTT. As protein: CSALSDRDSIKLFF.

As concerns this clone: A far larger clone is one nucleotide away, so this likely arose from a read error. This chain links TRBV30 with TRBJ2-1; the match to TRBD2 covers 7 bases. Losses at the gene ends were 0 bases for V and 10 bases for J; bases not matched to a gene: 3. Germline CDR1 GTSNPN, CDR2 SVGIG (reference sequence). CDR3 length equals 12 residues. CDR3 residues: CAWSVRGREQFF. The CDR3 coding sequence is TGTGCCTGGAGTGTACGCGGGAGAGAGCAGTTCTTC.

This rearrangement joins TRBV25-1 to TRBJ1-1; TRBD1 is a possible D gene (5 bases). Germline CDR1 is MGHDK and CDR2 is SYGVNS. The V and J ends lost 3 bases and 4 bases respectively, with 15 bases between them. This CDR3 contains 15 residues. The chain's CDR3 is CASSEVGTRGTEAFF. The CDR3 DNA follows: TGTGCCAGCAGTGAGGTAGGGACCCGGGGCACTGAAGCTTTCTTT.

The chain uses TRBV9 and TRBJ2-5, with D maybe TRBD1 (6 bases). This CDR3 spans 15 amino acids. Trimming took 4 bases from V and 0 from J, leaving 13 bases between them. Germline V gene data show CDR1 as SGDLS and CDR2 as YYNGEE. CDR3: CASSPGRGDQETQYF. CDR3 nucleotides: TGTGCCAGCAGCCCCGGCAGGGGAGACCAAGAGACCCAGTACTTC.

For this clone: Within the sample, other DNA sequences also encode this same CDR3. The chain employs TRBV7-9 and TRBJ1-5; D is uncertain. V was clipped by 1 base and J by 2 bases, with 9 bases between them. The CDR3 loop spans 15 amino acids. Germline V gene data show CDR1 as SEHNR and CDR2 as FQNEAQ (reference sequence). CDR3 amino acids: CASSLGAAGNQPQHF. The CDR3 DNA follows: TGTGCCAGCAGCTTAGGGGCGGCAGGCAATCAGCCCCAGCATTTT.

The chain carries TRBV5-6 and TRBJ2-7; possibly TRBD2 for D (6 bases). Germline V CDR1 and CDR2: SGHDT, YYEEEE. Trimming took 0 bases from V and 4 from J, leaving 14 bases between them. The CDR3 covers 15 residues. This CDR3 is CASSLAGGGKYEQYF. The CDR3 region has the DNA TGTGCCAGCAGCTTGGCTGGCGGAGGGAAATACGAGCAGTACTTC.

The chain couples TRBV5-1 to TRBJ2-5, with 16 bases fitting TRBD2. This CDR3 is built from 17 residues. Germline-derived CDR1 and CDR2 are SGHRS and YFSETQ. J gave up 5 bases and V 0 bases, and 4 bases lay outside the gene matches. CDR3 sequence reads: CASSLGGLAGGSETQYF. As DNA, the CDR3 is TGCGCCAGCAGCTTGGGGGGACTAGCGGGAGGGTCTGAGACCCAGTACTTC. The variable domain in full, completed from reference TRBV5-1 and TRBJ2-5, reads KAGVTQTPRYLIKTRGQQVTLSCSPISGHRSVSWYQQTPGQGLQFLFEYFSETQRNKGNFPGRFSGRQFSNSRSEMNVSTLELGDSALYLCASSLGGLAGGSETQYFGPGTRLLVL.

The gene calls are TRBV29-1 and TRBJ2-7; a weak D match, TRBD1 (6 bases). This CDR3 has 12 residues. The germline V and J ends were trimmed by 6 bases and 3 bases, with 12 bases remaining between them. The germline CDR1 and CDR2 sequences are SQVTM and ANQGSEA. CDR3 sequence reads: CSVEKQGYEQYF. CDR3 nucleotides: TGCAGCGTGGAAAAACAGGGCTACGAGCAGTACTTC.

This chain links TRBV11-1 with TRBJ1-2; 11 nucleotides match TRBD1. Per the germline V gene, CDR1 is SGHAT and CDR2 is FQDESV (reference sequence). The CDR3 covers 15 residues. V shed 5 bases and J 4 bases; nucleotides not matched to a gene: 6. CDR3 protein: CASSPGQGASYGYTF. DNA for the CDR3: TGTGCCAGCAGCCCCGGACAGGGGGCAAGCTATGGCTACACCTTC.

The chain couples TRBV7-6 to TRBJ2-2, with D tentatively TRBD2 (6 bases). The CDR3 has 18 amino acids. Looked up from germline, CDR1 is SGHVS and CDR2 is FNYEAQ. Trimming shortened V by 7 bases and J by 1 base, and 22 bases separated the two germline ends. The CDR3: CASTPRRGGGGNTGELFF. The CDR3 nucleotides are TGTGCCAGCACCCCCCGACGGGGAGGCGGAGGGAACACCGGGGAGCTGTTTTTT.